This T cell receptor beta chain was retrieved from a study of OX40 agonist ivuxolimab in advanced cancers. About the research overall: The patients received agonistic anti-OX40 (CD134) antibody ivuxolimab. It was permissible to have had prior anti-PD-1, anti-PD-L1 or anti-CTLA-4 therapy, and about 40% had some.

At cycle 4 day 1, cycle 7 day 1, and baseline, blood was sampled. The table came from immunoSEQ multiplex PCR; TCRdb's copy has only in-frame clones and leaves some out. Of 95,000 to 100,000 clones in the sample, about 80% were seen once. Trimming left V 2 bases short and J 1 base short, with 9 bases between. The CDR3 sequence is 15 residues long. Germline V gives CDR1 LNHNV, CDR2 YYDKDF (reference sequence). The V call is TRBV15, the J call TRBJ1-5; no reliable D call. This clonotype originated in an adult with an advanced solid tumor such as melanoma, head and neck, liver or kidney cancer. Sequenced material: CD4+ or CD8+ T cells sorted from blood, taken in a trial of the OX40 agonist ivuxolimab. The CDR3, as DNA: TGTGCCACCAGCAGAAAAAGGGAAAGCAATCAGCCCCAGCATTTT. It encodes CATSRKRESNQPQHF.